Below, 28 T cell receptor beta chains from the same sample are listed, as sequenced in a study of blood T cell repertoires in COVID-19. Assay: immunoSEQ multiplex PCR; the TCRdb copy retains only in-frame clones and omits some. This table has 280,000 or so clones, around 90% appearing once. The sample consisted of peripheral blood. The receptors originated from a man between 18 and 35 years old with active or convalescent COVID-19.

The CDR3 spells CASEQSNYGYTF. The CDR3 nucleotides are TGTGCCAGTGAACAGTCGAACTATGGCTACACCTTC. The chain has TRBV5-8 and TRBJ1-2; D is ambiguous. The CDR3 has 12 residues. Trimming removed 8 bases at V and 2 bases at J, with 10 bases between. Germline V lookup: CDR1 SGHTS, CDR2 YDEGEE. The entire variable domain, with the rest obtained from reference TRBV5-8 and TRBJ1-2, is as follows: EAGVTQSPTHLIKTRGQQATLRCSPISGHTSVYWYQQALGLGLQFLLWYDEGEERNRGNFPPRFSGRQFPNYSSELNVNALELEDSALYLCASEQSNYGYTFGSGTRLTVV.

The chain combines TRBV6-5 with TRBJ1-2; 9 nucleotides line up with TRBD1. Germline V CDR1 and CDR2: MNHEY, SVGAGI. CDR3 length: 15 residues. The V and J ends lost 2 bases and 6 bases, in that order; junction bases with no gene match: 7. The CDR3 sequence: CASSYEDRGYDGYTF. Here the CDR3 DNA reads TGTGCCAGCAGTTACGAGGACAGGGGTTACGATGGCTACACCTTC.

The rearrangement links TRBV7-8 to TRBJ2-1; maybe TRBD2 (6 bases). The length of the CDR3 is 15 residues. Germline loops: CDR1 SGHVS, CDR2 FQNEAQ. Between the trimmed V and J ends, which lost 4 bases and 4 bases, there was a span of 14 bases. This CDR3 reads CASSSQVAVYNEQFF. CDR3 DNA: TGTGCCAGCAGCTCCCAAGTAGCGGTATACAATGAGCAGTTCTTC.

The rearrangement joins TRBV6-5 to TRBJ1-5, with TRBD1 as a possible D gene (6 bases). Germline assignment: CDR1 MNHEY and CDR2 SVGAGI. V was cut by 7 bases and J by 3 bases, with 16 bases left in between. This CDR3 is built from 15 residues. This chain's CDR3 is CASITGGGFNQPQHF. The CDR3 region has the DNA TGTGCCAGCATCACGGGAGGGGGGTTCAATCAGCCCCAGCATTTT.

This chain joins TRBV27 and TRBJ2-3; D might be TRBD2 (6 bases). The V gene's germline CDR1 is MNHEY and CDR2 SMNVEV (reference sequence). This CDR3 has 14 amino acids. V dropped 8 bases and J dropped 0 bases, with 12 bases sitting between them. The CDR3 DNA reads as TGTGCCAGCCGACGGGGGACCAGCACAGATACGCAGTATTTT. This gives the protein CASRRGTSTDTQYF.

The chain is built from TRBV3-1 (or the pseudogene TRBV3-2) and TRBJ1-1; TRBD1 is a possible D gene (5 bases). Trimming stripped 1 base from V and 8 bases from J, with 11 bases between. Germline values: CDR1 LGHDT, CDR2 YNNKEL (reference sequence). This CDR3 has 13 amino acids. CDR3 residues: CASSQAGVGEAFF. CDR3 bases: TGTGCCAGCAGCCAAGCGGGGGTGGGCGAAGCTTTCTTT.

The sample holds one count of this clone. The chain employs TRBV19 and TRBJ2-7; no clear D gene. CDR1 LNHDA and CDR2 SQIVND come from the germline V gene (reference sequence). V was cut by 5 bases and J by 3 bases, with 14 bases left in between. The CDR3 runs 14 residues. The CDR3 reads CASSFGQADYEQYF. CDR3 nucleotides: TGTGCCAGTAGTTTTGGCCAGGCCGACTACGAGCAGTACTTC.

The rearrangement joins TRBV12-3 or TRBV12-4 to TRBJ1-2; D may be TRBD1 (5 bases). CDR3 length equals 12 residues. The V and J ends lost 6 bases and 6 bases respectively, with 11 bases between them. CDR3 amino acids: CASSRQWDGYTF. CDR3 coding DNA: TGTGCCAGCAGCCGACAGTGGGATGGCTACACCTTC.

The chain carries TRBV6-5 and TRBJ1-3, with TRBD1 matching 8 bases. J gave up 4 bases and V 4 bases, and 3 bases lay outside the gene matches. Germline V gene sequence: CDR1 MNHEY, CDR2 SVGAGI. The CDR3 has 14 amino acids. CDR3 DNA: TGTGCCAGCAGTTTCAGGGGGCGGGGAAACACCATATATTTT. Residues: CASSFRGRGNTIYF.

V usage is TRBV18 and J usage is TRBJ1-5, with a tentative D call TRBD1 (6 bases). The CDR3 contains 15 residues. V gave up 5 bases and J gave up 4 bases, with 15 bases separating them. The germline V gene encodes CDR1 KGHSH and CDR2 LQKENI. DNA of the CDR3: TGTGCCAGCTCAGCAGGGGTCTTAGGGAATCAGCCCCAGCATTTT. Its translation: CASSAGVLGNQPQHF.

DNA of the CDR3: TGTGCCAGCAGCTTAGAGCGGGGTACGAGGACAGATACGCAGTATTTT. This translates into CASSLERGTRTDTQYF. The V and J genes are TRBV7-2 and TRBJ2-3; 7 nucleotides align to TRBD2. Germline V gene data show CDR1 as SGHTA and CDR2 as FQGNSA. Trimming at V came to 1 base and at J to 3 bases, leaving 7 bases not matched to a gene. The CDR3 runs 16 residues. Variable domain in full (rest from reference TRBV7-2 and TRBJ2-3): GAGVSQSPSNKVTEKGKDVELRCDPISGHTALYWYRQSLGQGLEFLIYFQGNSAPDKSGLPSDRFSAERTGGSVSTLTIQRTQQEDSAVYLCASSLERGTRTDTQYFGPGTRLTVL.

The rearrangement links TRBV6-5 to TRBJ1-1; the D is unclear. This CDR3 region has 12 residues. CDR1 and CDR2 (germline): MNHEY, SVGAGI. The germline V and J ends were trimmed by 8 bases and 1 base, with 8 bases remaining between them. CDR3: CASYEKNTEAFF. CDR3 in DNA: TGTGCCAGCTACGAGAAGAACACTGAAGCTTTCTTT.

V gene TRBV19 combines with J gene TRBJ1-2, with 8 bases lining up with TRBD1. This CDR3 spans 16 amino acids. Germline lookup yields CDR1 LNHDA and CDR2 SQIVND (reference sequence). V was pared by 4 bases and J by 1 base, with 8 bases of the junction left unmatched. The CDR3 DNA is TGTGCCAGTAGTAGGAACGCAGGGGGCCGTAACTATGGCTACACCTTC. It is translated as CASSRNAGGRNYGYTF.

The gene calls are TRBV10-3 and TRBJ2-5, with D tentatively TRBD2 (5 bases). CDR1 ENHRY and CDR2 SYGVKD come from the germline V gene. The CDR3 sequence is 15 residues long. V was shortened by 3 bases and J by 5 bases, with 16 bases between the two germline ends. DNA of the CDR3: TGTGCCATCAGTGAAGGGCTAGCCGCGGGCGAGACCCAGTACTTC. It translates to CAISEGLAAGETQYF.

The V and J genes are TRBV9 and TRBJ2-5; 12 bases line up with TRBD2. CDR3 size: 18 residues. The germline gives CDR1 SGDLS, CDR2 YYNGEE. Losses at the gene ends were 0 bases for V and 2 bases for J; bases not matched to a gene: 8. The CDR3 sequence is CASSVGPSGGARQETQYF. CDR3 DNA sequence: TGTGCCAGCAGCGTAGGCCCTAGCGGGGGGGCTCGTCAAGAGACCCAGTACTTC.

The chain couples TRBV2 to TRBJ2-5; 8 bases line up with TRBD1. This CDR3 region has 15 residues. V lost 6 bases to trimming and J lost 5 bases; unmatched junction nucleotides: 11. Germline lookup yields CDR1 SNHLY and CDR2 FYNNEI. CDR3 bases: TGTGCCAGCAGAGGAGCCCGCAGGGGGCGGGAGACCCAGTACTTC. Amino acids: CASRGARRGRETQYF.

The rearrangement uses TRBV4-1 and TRBJ2-1, with TRBD2 matching 8 bases. Per germline, CDR1 MGHRA and CDR2 YSYEKL. The V and J ends lost 4 bases and 6 bases, in that order; junction bases with no gene match: 17. The CDR3 contains 18 residues. CDR3 coding DNA: TGCGCCAGCAGCCCAATTCTGGGACGGGGGGGCCCCGTCAATGAGCAGTTCTTC. Amino acids: CASSPILGRGGPVNEQFF.

The chain joins TRBV5-6 to TRBJ1-1, with a possible D match to TRBD1 (6 bases). The CDR3 consists of 13 residues. Trimming shortened V by 1 base and J by 7 bases, and 11 bases separated the two germline ends. From germline, CDR1 is SGHDT and CDR2 YYEEEE. The DNA for the CDR3 is TGTGCCAGCAGCTTGTGGACAGACGGTGAAGCTTTCTTT. Translating gives CASSLWTDGEAFF. Full variable domain (remainder filled in from reference TRBV5-6 and TRBJ1-1): DAGVTQSPTHLIKTRGQQVTLRCSPKSGHDTVSWYQQALGQGPQFIFQYYEEEERQRGNFPDRFSGHQFPNYSSELNVNALLLGDSALYLCASSLWTDGEAFFGQGTRLTVV.

V is TRBV4-1 and J is TRBJ1-2; TRBD1 matches 10 bases. CDR3 length: 16 residues. The J segment lost 6 bases and the V segment lost 0 bases, leaving 7 bases of the junction unmatched. Germline-derived CDR1 and CDR2 are MGHRA and YSYEKL. The CDR3: CASSQETGQGRDGYTF. The CDR3 nucleotides are TGCGCCAGCAGCCAAGAAACGGGACAGGGGAGGGATGGCTACACCTTC.

The J gene is TRBJ1-5, the V gene TRBV20-1; a weak D match, TRBD1 (6 bases). V was clipped by 6 bases and J by 3 bases, with 12 bases between them. Germline loops: CDR1 DFQATT, CDR2 SNEGSKA (reference sequence). The CDR3 has 13 amino acids. CDR3 sequence: CSASDRLNQPQHF. Written as DNA, the CDR3 is TGCAGTGCCAGTGACAGGCTCAATCAGCCCCAGCATTTT.

The chain combines TRBV11-3 with TRBJ2-7; a weak D match, TRBD1 (6 bases). Per the germline V gene, CDR1 is SGHNT and CDR2 is YENEEA. Trimming removed 3 bases at V and 2 bases at J, with 20 bases between. CDR3 length equals 17 residues. The CDR3 nucleotides read TGTGCCAGCAGCTTGGGGGTCCAGGTAAGGGGGACCTACGAGCAGTACTTC. It yields the protein CASSLGVQVRGTYEQYF.

This clone was counted only a few times. The same CDR3 can be traced to other DNA sequences in this sample. CDR3 in DNA: TGCGCCAGCAGCTTAACAACAGGGAGCAATCAGCCCCAGCATTTT. This gives the protein CASSLTTGSNQPQHF. V gene TRBV5-1 combines with J gene TRBJ1-5; tentatively, D is TRBD1 (6 bases). The CDR3 sequence is 15 residues long. Trimming removed 2 bases from V and 1 base from J, with 10 bases in between. Germline V gene data show CDR1 as SGHRS and CDR2 as YFSETQ.

The chain couples TRBV5-4 to TRBJ1-2, with a possible D match to TRBD1 (6 bases). Trimming left V 0 bases short and J 2 bases short, with 8 bases between. The CDR3 runs 14 residues. CDR1 is SGHNT, CDR2 YYREEE, per germline (reference sequence). CDR3 nucleotide sequence: TGTGCCAGCAGCTTGGCAGGGGCCAACTATGGCTACACCTTC. Protein: CASSLAGANYGYTF.

This clone was picked up one time. This chain connects TRBV7-6 to TRBJ1-4; 7 nucleotides agree with TRBD1. The germline V gene encodes CDR1 SGHVS and CDR2 FNYEAQ. V trimming: 5 bases; J trimming: 5 bases; junction bases outside the gene matches: 5. This CDR3 has 14 amino acids. The CDR3 is CASSRLTGNEKLFF. CDR3 bases: TGTGCCAGCAGCCGGCTGACAGGGAATGAAAAACTGTTTTTT.

The V call is TRBV5-6, the J call TRBJ2-5, with 7 nucleotides matching TRBD1. Germline V lookup: CDR1 SGHDT, CDR2 YYEEEE. The V segment lost 4 bases and the J segment 1 base; nucleotides outside the gene matches: 4. This CDR3 has 14 residues. CDR3 DNA: TGTGCCAGCAGCCTAGGGACAGCCCAAGAGACCCAGTACTTC. It encodes CASSLGTAQETQYF.

This clone has only one observation. V is TRBV6-5 and J is TRBJ1-5; D ambiguous. This CDR3 is built from 12 residues. CDR1 is MNHEY and CDR2 is SVGAGI in the germline V gene. Trimming cost V 4 bases and J 6 bases, with 7 bases left between them. CDR3 DNA sequence: TGTGCCAGCAGTTCCGCAGGTCAGCCCCAGCATTTT. As protein: CASSSAGQPQHF.

The chain recombines TRBV29-1 with TRBJ2-7; D ambiguous. The CDR3 consists of 13 residues. V lost 2 bases to trimming and J lost 3 bases, with 11 bases between them. CDR1 and CDR2 from the germline V gene are SQVTM and ANQGSEA. CDR3 in DNA: TGCAGCGTTGAACTGGCGCTAGACTACGAGCAGTACTTC. Its translation is CSVELALDYEQYF.

This chain joins TRBV11-3 and TRBJ2-2; weak D call: TRBD2 (5 bases). This CDR3 has 12 amino acids. V gave up 5 bases and J gave up 7 bases, with 8 bases separating them. The germline CDR1 and CDR2 sequences are SGHNT and YENEEA. The CDR3 bases are TGTGCCAGCAGCCCACGGGGCGGGGAGCTGTTTTTT. Protein product: CASSPRGGELFF.